Following are 4 T cell receptor beta chains from one sample sequenced in a study of blood T cell repertoires in COVID-19. Produced via immunoSEQ multiplex PCR; TCRdb's table is partial and in-frame only. The sample lists 180,000 or so clones, almost 85% occurring once. The source material was PBMCs or T cells enriched from blood (not recorded which). Receptors were obtained from a man aged 50 or older who had recovered from COVID-19.

This chain uses TRBV6-5 with TRBJ2-5; TRBD2 aligns across 11 bases. CDR1 and CDR2 (germline): MNHEY, SVGAGI. J gave up 7 bases and V 2 bases, and 9 bases lay outside the gene matches. This CDR3 is 16 amino acids long. The CDR3 spells CASSYTGTSGGGTQYF. In DNA form, the CDR3 reads TGTGCCAGCAGTTACACCGGGACTAGCGGTGGGGGGACCCAGTACTTC.

This chain uses TRBV21-1 with TRBJ1-2; no check of the table's D call, TRBD1, against the DNA was made. TRBV21-1 corresponds to a pseudogene. CDR3 length: 15 residues. Here the CDR3 reads CASSTRQGTLDGYTF. Here the CDR3 DNA reads TGTGCCAGCAGCACCAGACAGGGAACCCTAGATGGCTACACCTTC.

This CDR3 is CASSVAGGGGYEQYF. CDR3 bases: TGTGCCAGCAGCGTAGCGGGGGGCGGGGGCTACGAGCAGTACTTC. This sequence joins TRBV9 and TRBJ2-7; perhaps TRBD2 as D (7 bases). V lost 0 bases to trimming and J lost 3 bases, with 13 bases between them. Germline V lookup: CDR1 SGDLS, CDR2 YYNGEE. The CDR3 is 15 amino acids.

This clone was seen a handful of times. V usage is TRBV28 and J usage is TRBJ2-2, with D tentatively TRBD1 (6 bases). The V gene lost 5 bases and the J gene lost 0 bases, with 10 bases spanning the gap. The CDR3 sequence is 15 residues long. Germline CDR1 reads MDHEN; CDR2 reads SYDVKM. The CDR3, as DNA: TGTGCCAGCAGTGGGACAAGACCGAACACCGGGGAGCTGTTTTTT. The encoded protein is CASSGTRPNTGELFF.